This TCR beta chain is drawn from a study of control samples from healthy donors and cancer patients. The CDR3 runs to 18 residues. Germline V gives CDR1 WNHNN, CDR2 SYGVQD (reference sequence). V lost 8 bases and J lost 0; bases outside the gene matches: 11. TCRdb keeps only in-frame clones here, not all; method: immunoSEQ multiplex PCR. The top ten hold around 5.4% of the sample, which has more than 60,000 clones, roughly 89% seen once. V usage is TRBV10-1 and J usage is TRBJ2-2; TRBD2 matches 11 bases. Sequenced sample: PBMCs. The TCR was taken from a man aged 55-75 years with colorectal cancer. CDR3 region: CASVPGLAEPANTGELFF. For the CDR3, the DNA is TGCGCCAGCGTCCCGGGACTAGCGGAACCCGCGAACACCGGGGAGCTGTTTTTT.